This is a list of T cell receptor beta chains from one sample in a study of CD8 T cells in ankylosing spondylitis. MiXCR was run by TCRdb on the 5' RACE reads, yielding one entry per CDR3 protein. The sample yields more than 200,000 distinct CDR3 sequences, around 25% seen once. The sequenced material came from blood, either unsorted or a sorted T cell fraction (not recorded which). The source of these receptors is a male donor with ankylosing spondylitis or in good health (not recorded which). Both conserved end residues are part of each CDR3. Clone size is not always given. Where it is, it says once, few, many or a class for expanded clones.

J gene: TRBJ2-1
V gene: TRBV20-1
clone size: many
CDR3 protein: CSASRGGQGTNEQFF

J gene: TRBJ1-1
V gene: TRBV20-1
clone size: many
CDR3 protein: CSASPNTEAFF

J gene: TRBJ2-7
V gene: TRBV29-1
clone size: many
CDR3 protein: CSVGQGAAYEQYF

J gene: TRBJ2-3
V gene: TRBV12-3/TRBV12-4
clone size: few
CDR3 protein: CASTIAGPLGDTQYF

J gene: TRBJ1-2
V gene: TRBV12-2
clone size: few
CDR3 protein: CAQGGSNYGYTF

J gene: TRBJ2-1
V gene: TRBV7-3
clone size: .
CDR3 protein: CASSLNTAGGEQFF

J gene: TRBJ1-2
V gene: TRBV12-3/TRBV12-4
clone size: many
CDR3 protein: CASSHTTGANYGYTF

J gene: TRBJ1-6
V gene: TRBV12-3/TRBV12-4
clone size: few
CDR3 protein: CASTLREDSPLHF

J gene: TRBJ2-3
V gene: TRBV2
clone size: few
CDR3 protein: CASVWYRTDTQYF

J gene: TRBJ2-3
V gene: TRBV3-1
clone size: many
CDR3 protein: CASSPRRAGRQYF

J gene: TRBJ1-1
V gene: TRBV20-1
clone size: .
CDR3 protein: CSAREGGAPLGTEAFF

J gene: TRBJ1-1
V gene: TRBV18
clone size: few
CDR3 protein: CASSPGTGLGTEAFF

J gene: TRBJ2-3
V gene: TRBV6-5
clone size: .
CDR3 protein: CASSYSMGGYTQYF

J gene: TRBJ2-1
V gene: TRBV18
clone size: .
CDR3 protein: CASSPRDNYNEQFF

J gene: TRBJ1-2
V gene: TRBV20-1
clone size: many
CDR3 protein: CSATGGKANYGYTF

J gene: TRBJ2-7
V gene: TRBV5-1
clone size: .
CDR3 protein: CASSWTGQNYEQYF

J gene: TRBJ1-1
V gene: TRBV20-1
clone size: many
CDR3 protein: CSARPQGGGTEAFF

J gene: TRBJ2-5
V gene: TRBV7-2
clone size: many
CDR3 protein: CASSLAYGETQYF

J gene: TRBJ2-7
V gene: TRBV27
clone size: few
CDR3 protein: CATTLGLELTYEQYF

J gene: TRBJ2-3
V gene: TRBV12-3/TRBV12-4
clone size: .
CDR3 protein: CASNLFGGQGADTQYF

J gene: TRBJ1-3
V gene: TRBV12-3/TRBV12-4
clone size: many
CDR3 protein: CASAGRGNTIYF

J gene: TRBJ2-7
V gene: TRBV18
clone size: many
CDR3 protein: CASSGQLSSYEQYF

J gene: TRBJ2-5
V gene: TRBV28
clone size: few
CDR3 protein: CASSTRTSGETQYF

J gene: TRBJ1-5
V gene: TRBV29-1
clone size: many
CDR3 protein: CSVSYRGNQPQHF

J gene: TRBJ2-1
V gene: TRBV5-1
clone size: many
CDR3 protein: CASSEDTSDEQFF

J gene: TRBJ1-4
V gene: TRBV7-9
clone size: few
CDR3 protein: CASSPGQGGSEKLFF

J gene: TRBJ2-1
V gene: TRBV7-2
clone size: many
CDR3 protein: CASSYASGGYNEQFF

J gene: TRBJ2-1
V gene: TRBV29-1
clone size: few
CDR3 protein: CSVERQGAYNEQFF

J gene: TRBJ2-1
V gene: TRBV20-1
clone size: few
CDR3 protein: CSARGREGYNEQFF

J gene: TRBJ2-7
V gene: TRBV12-3/TRBV12-4
clone size: many
CDR3 protein: CASSPIDRLGEQYF

J gene: TRBJ2-7
V gene: TRBV20-1
clone size: .
CDR3 protein: CSARDLADEQYF

J gene: TRBJ2-2
V gene: TRBV4-2
clone size: few
CDR3 protein: CASSQDRGTGELFF

J gene: TRBJ2-1
V gene: TRBV18
clone size: once
CDR3 protein: CASSLGASAEQFF

J gene: TRBJ2-3
V gene: TRBV12-3/TRBV12-4
clone size: once
CDR3 protein: CASSLTQDTQYF

J gene: TRBJ2-2
V gene: TRBV12-3/TRBV12-4
clone size: few
CDR3 protein: CASSQGHRNTGELFF

J gene: TRBJ2-3
V gene: TRBV4-1
clone size: many
CDR3 protein: CASSQVPQRSTDTQYF

J gene: TRBJ2-3
V gene: TRBV11-2
clone size: .
CDR3 protein: CASSSVRGTRGDTQYF

J gene: TRBJ2-1
V gene: TRBV20-1
clone size: .
CDR3 protein: CSPRGGLNNEQFF

J gene: TRBJ2-7
V gene: TRBV7-2
clone size: many
CDR3 protein: CASSLVGQGSYEQYF

J gene: TRBJ2-7
V gene: TRBV5-6
clone size: many
CDR3 protein: CASRTAGQGLHEQYF

J gene: TRBJ2-7
V gene: TRBV12-3/TRBV12-4
clone size: few
CDR3 protein: CASAPRGRGGSGEQYF

J gene: TRBJ2-5
V gene: TRBV9
clone size: .
CDR3 protein: CASSVSDRVQETQYF

J gene: TRBJ1-6
V gene: TRBV20-1
clone size: many
CDR3 protein: CSANRDRGNSPLHF

J gene: TRBJ1-4
V gene: TRBV29-1
clone size: .
CDR3 protein: CSVEGGAGEKLFF

J gene: TRBJ1-2
V gene: TRBV6-5
clone size: .
CDR3 protein: CASSYDGMEIGYTF